This is a list of T cell receptor beta chains from one sample in a study of OX40 agonist ivuxolimab in advanced cancers. Clones were sequenced by immunoSEQ multiplex PCR, and TCRdb holds only the in-frame ones, with some missing. In the table there are around 95,000 clones, approximately 90% of which are singletons. Sequenced material: CD4+ or CD8+ T cells sorted from blood, taken in a trial of the OX40 agonist ivuxolimab. Receptors originate from an adult with an advanced solid tumor such as melanoma, head and neck, liver or kidney cancer. Each CDR3 is given with its conserved first and last residue. Fields, in order: clone size, V gene, D gene, J gene, CDR3 DNA, CDR3 protein. D genes are given only for firm matches. Where a row states a size, it is once, few, many or the class of an expanded clone; other rows omit it.

clone size: NA
V gene: TRBV25-1
D gene: TRBD1
J gene: TRBJ1-2
CDR3 DNA: TGTGCCAGCAGTGGCGCACAGGGGAAAGGCTACACCTTC
CDR3 protein: CASSGAQGKGYTF

clone size: once
V gene: TRBV19
D gene: TRBD1
J gene: TRBJ2-4
CDR3 DNA: TGTGCCAGTAGTATCCGGGGCCCGACAGGGAACAAAAACATTCAGTACTTC
CDR3 protein: CASSIRGPTGNKNIQYF

clone size: NA
V gene: TRBV4-2
D gene: TRBD2
J gene: TRBJ2-3
CDR3 DNA: TGTGCCAGCAGCCAAGGGCTAGCGGGATTAGATACGCAGTATTTT
CDR3 protein: CASSQGLAGLDTQYF

clone size: NA
V gene: TRBV7-9
D gene: NA
J gene: TRBJ2-7
CDR3 DNA: TGTGCCAGCAGCCTCGGAAACACGGCCTACGAGCAGTACTTC
CDR3 protein: CASSLGNTAYEQYF

clone size: NA
V gene: TRBV2
D gene: TRBD2
J gene: TRBJ2-1
CDR3 DNA: TGTGCCAGCAGTATTCCTAGCGGGAGGGGTAATGAGCAGTTCTTC
CDR3 protein: CASSIPSGRGNEQFF

clone size: NA
V gene: TRBV19
D gene: NA
J gene: TRBJ1-5
CDR3 DNA: TGTGCCAGTAGTATAGGGGGCGGTCAGCCCCAGCATTTT
CDR3 protein: CASSIGGGQPQHF

clone size: once
V gene: TRBV7-6
D gene: NA
J gene: TRBJ2-1
CDR3 DNA: TGTGCCAGCAGCTTAGAAGTCAGGGGAGGAGAGCAGTTCTTC
CDR3 protein: CASSLEVRGGEQFF

clone size: NA
V gene: TRBV6-5
D gene: NA
J gene: TRBJ2-7
CDR3 DNA: TGTGCCAGCAGTTACGACTTAGCGACCGAGCAGTACTTC
CDR3 protein: CASSYDLATEQYF

clone size: NA
V gene: TRBV4-1
D gene: TRBD1
J gene: TRBJ1-3
CDR3 DNA: TGCGCCAGCAGCCTAGGGACAGGGGGCACAGGAAACACCATATATTTT
CDR3 protein: CASSLGTGGTGNTIYF

clone size: NA
V gene: TRBV7-3
D gene: NA
J gene: TRBJ2-2
CDR3 DNA: TGTGCCAGCAGCCCCATGGGCGCAAACACCGGGGAGCTGTTTTTT
CDR3 protein: CASSPMGANTGELFF

clone size: NA
V gene: TRBV19
D gene: TRBD1
J gene: TRBJ1-5
CDR3 DNA: TGTGCCACCCACCCGGGACAGGGGGATCAGCCCCAGCATTTT
CDR3 protein: CATHPGQGDQPQHF

clone size: few
V gene: TRBV29-1
D gene: NA
J gene: TRBJ1-2
CDR3 DNA: TGCAGCGGTGAGGACAGCGGTAATGGCTACACCTTC
CDR3 protein: CSGEDSGNGYTF

clone size: NA
V gene: TRBV4-1
D gene: NA
J gene: TRBJ2-7
CDR3 DNA: TGCGCCAGCAGCGGGAGCCCGACTAGCTACGAGCAGTACTTC
CDR3 protein: CASSGSPTSYEQYF

clone size: once
V gene: TRBV2
D gene: TRBD2
J gene: TRBJ2-2
CDR3 DNA: TGTGCCAGCAAGAAAGCTAGCGGGAACACCGGGGAGCTGTTTTTT
CDR3 protein: CASKKASGNTGELFF

clone size: once
V gene: TRBV7-3
D gene: NA
J gene: TRBJ2-7
CDR3 DNA: TGTGCCAGCAGCTTAACGGGTGGTTACGAGCAGTACTTC
CDR3 protein: CASSLTGGYEQYF

clone size: NA
V gene: TRBV30
D gene: TRBD1
J gene: TRBJ1-1
CDR3 DNA: TGTGCCTGGAGTCGACAGGGTATTCGCACTGAAGCTTTCTTT
CDR3 protein: CAWSRQGIRTEAFF

clone size: NA
V gene: TRBV7-2
D gene: NA
J gene: TRBJ2-1
CDR3 DNA: TGTGCCAGCAGTTCTGCCCAGGGTTGGAACGGAGAGCAGTTCTTC
CDR3 protein: CASSSAQGWNGEQFF

clone size: NA
V gene: TRBV6-5
D gene: NA
J gene: TRBJ2-1
CDR3 DNA: TGTGCCAGCAGCCAGCTTCTCAAGAGGGATGAGCAGTTCTTC
CDR3 protein: CASSQLLKRDEQFF

clone size: NA
V gene: TRBV7-9
D gene: TRBD1
J gene: TRBJ2-1
CDR3 DNA: TGTGCCAGCGGCCTAGCAGGGGGAAATGAGCAGTTCTTC
CDR3 protein: CASGLAGGNEQFF

clone size: NA
V gene: TRBV5-1
D gene: TRBD2
J gene: TRBJ2-2
CDR3 DNA: TGCGCCAGCAGCACATTAGCGGGAGGGAACACCGGGGAGCTGTTTTTT
CDR3 protein: CASSTLAGGNTGELFF

clone size: NA
V gene: TRBV6-5
D gene: NA
J gene: TRBJ2-3
CDR3 DNA: TGTGCCAGCAGATATGACAGACTAGTTGCAGATACGCAGTATTTT
CDR3 protein: CASRYDRLVADTQYF

clone size: NA
V gene: TRBV5-1
D gene: NA
J gene: TRBJ2-1
CDR3 DNA: TGCGCCAGCAGCATCCAGGGGAATGAGCAGTTCTTC
CDR3 protein: CASSIQGNEQFF